This TCR beta chain was obtained from a study of Ad26.COV2.S vaccination and SARS-CoV-2 variants. On the study more broadly: By the intramuscular route, Ad26.COV2.S was given once, or twice 56 days apart.

Treatment denoted: about 20 received Ad26.COV2.S at low or high dose, single or two shots; 5 received placebo; per-sample allocation not given. Repertoires come from day 63 after the first vaccine or placebo injection. Germline V gene data show CDR1 as MNHEY and CDR2 as SMNVEV (reference sequence). The CDR3 extends over 14 amino acids. V lost 4 bases and J lost 0, with 10 bases in between. Clones were sequenced by immunoSEQ multiplex PCR, and TCRdb holds only the in-frame ones, with some missing. This sample has about 440,000 clones, with about 90% found just once. Source: peripheral blood, taken in a trial of Ad26.COV2.S vaccine versus placebo. This sequence originates from a person between 18 and 65 years old who received the Ad26.COV2.S COVID-19 vaccine or a placebo. V usage is TRBV27 and J usage is TRBJ2-7; D gene uncertain. The CDR3 protein is CASSSEPASYEQYF. CDR3 sequence (DNA): TGTGCCAGCAGTTCAGAGCCAGCCTCCTACGAGCAGTACTTC.